This TCR beta chain was recorded in a study of lymphopenia after photon versus proton radiotherapy. TCRdb keeps only in-frame clones here, not all; method: immunoSEQ multiplex PCR. The data contain roughly 16,000 clones, approximately 90% of them seen just once; the ten biggest clones take up roughly 10%. The input for sequencing was peripheral blood, taken from a patient treated with proton-based radiotherapy. The receptor was isolated from a man in his 70s with pancreatic cancer.

This CDR3 reads CASRDLSPADTEAFF. Written as DNA, the CDR3 is TGTGCCAGCAGGGACCTCTCACCAGCCGACACTGAAGCTTTCTTT. The chain joins TRBV13 to TRBJ1-1; D remains unclear. V was trimmed by 6 bases and J by 3 bases, leaving 17 bases between them. The CDR3 runs 15 residues. Germline lookup yields CDR1 PRHDT and CDR2 FYEKMQ (reference sequence).